One and the same sample provided the 6 T cell receptor beta chains below, sequenced in a study of human T cells and chemical hapten exposure. Time point in this sample: pre-sensitization, week 0. This sample's treatment: therapeutic diphenylcyclopropenone sensitization with weekly scalp DPC. TCRdb re-analysed the RACE reads in MiXCR, keeping a single row per CDR3 protein. This sample yields more than 85,000 distinct CDR3 sequences, of which around 7.9% are seen a single time; just over 2.5% belongs to the top ten. Source: whole blood, taken in connection with sensitization to the hapten diphenylcyclopropenone (DPC). These receptors all come from a middle-aged man with alopecia areata. Some clones in this sample may be carry-over from other donors' samples.

This clonotype was seen a handful of times. This chain joins TRBV6-2 or TRBV6-3 and TRBJ2-1, with 9 bases identical to TRBD1. V dropped 5 bases and J dropped 4; count of bases not matched to a gene: 18. The germline V gene has CDR1 MNHEY and CDR2 SVGEGT. CDR3 length: 19 amino acids. The chain's CDR3 is CASSPIGQGMSLIYNEQFF. The CDR3 nucleotides are TGTGCCAGCAGTCCAATCGGACAGGGGATGTCCTTGATTTACAATGAGCAGTTCTTC.

This chain connects TRBV10-3 to TRBJ2-3; D possibly corresponds to TRBD2 (6 bases). The germline V gene encodes CDR1 ENHRY and CDR2 SYGVKD. The CDR3 is 14 residues long. V was clipped by 5 bases and J by 2 bases, with 11 bases between them. The CDR3 bases are TGTGCCATCAGTTGGGACTCGGACACAGATACGCAGTATTTT. Amino acid sequence: CAISWDSDTDTQYF.

This clonotype turned up a few times. This sequence joins TRBV20-1 and TRBJ2-1, with D possibly being TRBD2 (6 bases). The CDR3 consists of 13 residues. With 3 bases removed from V and 4 bases from J, the gap between germline ends came to 10 bases. Germline values: CDR1 DFQATT, CDR2 SNEGSKA (reference sequence). CDR3 region: CSASTGRYNEQFF. The CDR3 DNA is TGCAGTGCTAGTACCGGGAGATACAATGAGCAGTTCTTC.

Note on this clonotype: A much larger clone differs from this one at a single base, so this may be a read error. J is TRBJ1-3 and V is TRBV10-3; D remains ambiguous. The length of the CDR3 is 14 residues. The germline gives CDR1 ENHRY, CDR2 SYGVKD. With 2 bases removed from V and 8 bases from J, the gap between germline ends came to 13 bases. CDR3 sequence (DNA): TGTGCCATCAGTGAGGCAGGATCGGGAGACACCATATATTTT. The encoded protein is CAISEAGSGDTIYF.

This clonotype was found many times. The V call is TRBV19, the J call TRBJ1-2; a possible D gene is TRBD1 (5 bases). Between the trimmed V and J ends, which lost 4 bases and 4 bases, there was a span of 7 bases. CDR3 length equals 12 residues. From germline, CDR1 is LNHDA and CDR2 SQIVND (reference sequence). CDR3 sequence reads: CASSTQAYGYTF. CDR3 DNA sequence: TGTGCCAGTAGTACACAGGCCTATGGCTACACCTTC. The entire variable domain, with the rest obtained from reference TRBV19 and TRBJ1-2, is as follows: DGGITQSPKYLFRKEGQNVTLSCEQNLNHDAMYWYRQDPGQGLRLIYYSQIVNDFQKGDIAEGYSVSREKKESFPLTVTSAQKNPTAFYLCASSTQAYGYTFGSGTRLTVV.

The V call is TRBV6-2 or TRBV6-3, the J call TRBJ2-5, with 9 bases lining up with TRBD1. The CDR3 totals 16 residues. The V segment lost 5 bases and the J segment 4 bases; nucleotides outside the gene matches: 11. Germline V gene sequence: CDR1 MNHEY, CDR2 SVGEGT. The chain's CDR3 is CASSPHPGQGGETQYF. The CDR3 nucleotides read TGTGCCAGCAGTCCTCATCCGGGACAGGGCGGAGAGACCCAGTACTTC.